This passage covers 31 T cell receptor beta chains from one sample sequenced in a study of T cells in Graves' hyperthyroidism and ophthalmopathy. Authors of the study amplified TCR beta CDR3 regions from RNA transcripts. First-round RT-PCR with HTBI primers amplified the TCR CDR3 region. TCRdb redid the calling of the multiplex PCR reads with MiXCR, one entry per CDR3 protein. The repertoire has more than 500,000 distinct CDR3 sequences, around 16% of them found once; the top ten carry 3.8%. The specimen was blood. Receptors were obtained from a woman younger than 45 with Graves' hyperthyroidism.

This clonotype was detected ten times or more. The J gene is TRBJ2-1, the V gene TRBV7-3; 14 bases map to TRBD2. In germline, CDR1 is SGHTA, CDR2 FQGTGA. The V gene end was trimmed by 5 bases and the J gene end by 10 bases; junction bases not matched to a gene: 10. The CDR3 sequence is 16 residues long. CDR3 DNA: TGTGCCAGCAGCAAACCGGGACTAGCGGGAGTGGGGGAGCAGTTCTTC. Translated, it gives CASSKPGLAGVGEQFF.

This chain links TRBV5-1 with TRBJ1-1; D call uncertain. V dropped 2 bases and J dropped 1 base, with 9 bases sitting between them. The CDR3 extends over 14 amino acids. Germline CDR1 is SGHRS and CDR2 is YFSETQ. CDR3 in DNA: TGCGCCAGCAGCTTTGGATACCAGAACACTGAAGCTTTCTTT. This sequence encodes CASSFGYQNTEAFF.

The V gene is TRBV15, the J gene TRBJ1-2; 7 bases are a match to TRBD1. V dropped 5 bases and J dropped 0; count of bases not matched to a gene: 12. From germline, CDR1 is LNHNV and CDR2 YYDKDF (reference sequence). This CDR3 has 17 residues. The CDR3 loop is CATSGTPGQRPNYGYTF. CDR3 nucleotides: TGTGCCACCAGCGGTACCCCGGGACAGAGACCTAACTATGGCTACACCTTC.

This clonotype was recorded many times. The chain couples TRBV12-3 or TRBV12-4 to TRBJ2-5, with TRBD1 matching over 9 bases. J was trimmed by 3 bases and V by 7 bases; bases with no gene match: 6. The CDR3 runs 14 residues. CDR3 protein: CASNPWTGEETQYF. CDR3 DNA: TGTGCCAGCAATCCTTGGACAGGGGAAGAGACCCAGTACTTC.

This clonotype was found many times. The rearrangement uses TRBV28 and TRBJ1-3; perhaps TRBD1 as D (5 bases). The CDR3 runs 14 residues. Germline lookup yields CDR1 MDHEN and CDR2 SYDVKM. Trimming pared 6 bases from V and 1 base from J, leaving 10 bases between. This CDR3 reads CASSETASGNTIYF. In DNA, the CDR3 is TGTGCCAGCAGCGAGACAGCTTCTGGAAACACCATATATTTT.

At least ten counts were recorded for this clonotype. The rearrangement joins TRBV5-1 to TRBJ2-7, with D possibly matching TRBD2 (6 bases). The V gene's germline CDR1 is SGHRS and CDR2 YFSETQ. The V gene lost 4 bases and the J gene lost 2 bases, with 19 bases spanning the gap. The CDR3 is 16 residues long. CDR3 sequence (DNA): TGCGCCAGCAGCCCGACCGCTAGCGCCAATCCCTACGAGCAGTACTTC. The encoded protein is CASSPTASANPYEQYF.

This clonotype has a count of ten or more. The chain has TRBV7-3 and TRBJ1-1; D remains ambiguous. CDR3 length: 15 residues. V gave up 1 base and J gave up 0 bases, with 9 bases separating them. CDR1 is SGHTA, CDR2 FQGTGA, per germline. CDR3 in DNA: TGTGCCAGCAGCTTAATGCGAAATCTGAACACTGAAGCTTTCTTT. Protein: CASSLMRNLNTEAFF.

Ten or more counts support this clonotype. The rearrangement links TRBV29-1 to TRBJ2-1, with 7 bases aligning to TRBD1. CDR3 length equals 13 residues. Losses at the gene ends were 6 bases for V and 4 bases for J; bases not matched to a gene: 6. Germline CDR1 SQVTM, CDR2 ANQGSEA. CDR3 in amino acids: CSVRWTGYNEQFF. The CDR3 region has the DNA TGCAGCGTGAGGTGGACAGGTTACAATGAGCAGTTCTTC.

This clonotype appeared many times. J is TRBJ1-3 and V is TRBV3-1; D is undetermined. V lost 4 bases to trimming and J lost 0 bases, with 4 bases between them. Germline lookup yields CDR1 LGHDT and CDR2 YNNKEL (reference sequence). The CDR3 has 13 residues. CDR3 sequence: CASSLSSGNTIYF. The DNA for the CDR3 is TGTGCCAGCAGCCTCAGCTCTGGAAACACCATATATTTT.

The gene calls are TRBV18 and TRBJ1-2; no clear D. The germline V and J ends were trimmed by 6 bases and 4 bases, with 12 bases remaining between them. The CDR3 has 13 amino acids. Germline V lookup: CDR1 KGHSH, CDR2 LQKENI. CDR3 sequence reads: CASSQMSVYGYTF. For the CDR3, the DNA is TGTGCCAGCTCCCAAATGTCGGTCTATGGCTACACCTTC.

This rearrangement joins TRBV6-1 to TRBJ2-7, with D possibly TRBD1 on 5 matching bases. The V end lost 5 bases, the J end lost 7 bases, and 18 bases lay between the germline ends. Germline lookup yields CDR1 MNHNS and CDR2 SASEGT. The CDR3 has 14 amino acids. The CDR3 region is CASSPHQGIEEQYF. The CDR3, as DNA: TGTGCCAGCAGTCCACATCAGGGAATAGAAGAGCAGTACTTC.

Only a few counts were recorded for this clonotype. This chain connects TRBV5-1 to TRBJ1-5; 7 bases match TRBD1. The CDR3 contains 17 residues. Germline V CDR1 and CDR2: SGHRS, YFSETQ. V lost 3 bases to trimming and J lost 3 bases; unmatched junction nucleotides: 12. The CDR3: CASSWTLTGLLNQPQHF. The CDR3 DNA reads as TGCGCCAGCAGCTGGACCCTGACAGGGCTTCTCAATCAGCCCCAGCATTTT.

This clonotype was observed a few times. The chain employs TRBV2 and TRBJ2-4; D is possibly TRBD1 (6 bases). This CDR3 has 15 amino acids. V was shortened by 8 bases and J by 1 base, with 15 bases between the two germline ends. Germline CDR1 reads SNHLY; CDR2 reads FYNNEI. The DNA of the CDR3 is TGTGCCAGCCTAGACCACAGGGACGCCAAAAACATTCAGTACTTC. Protein product: CASLDHRDAKNIQYF. The full variable domain, rest sourced from reference TRBV2 and TRBJ2-4, is EPEVTQTPSHQVTQMGQEVILRCVPISNHLYFYWYRQILGQKVEFLVSFYNNEISEKSEIFDDQFSVERPDGSNFTLKIRSTKLEDSAMYFCASLDHRDAKNIQYFGAGTRLSVL.

The chain employs TRBV30 and TRBJ1-2; D gene uncertain. The V and J ends lost 0 bases and 9 bases respectively, with 14 bases between them. Per germline, CDR1 GTSNPN and CDR2 SVGIG (reference sequence). This CDR3 spans 13 amino acids. For the CDR3, the DNA is TGTGCCTGGAGTGTAACCCCTCATGGGCGCTACACCTTC. Its protein is CAWSVTPHGRYTF.

This clonotype has at least ten counts. The V and J genes are TRBV30 and TRBJ2-5, with D hard to call. CDR1 GTSNPN and CDR2 SVGIG come from the germline V gene (reference sequence). Trimming took 5 bases from V and 5 from J, leaving 18 bases between them. This CDR3 contains 14 residues. CDR3 bases: TGTGCCTGGGCCTTGGGGAAGGTGGCGGAGACCCAGTACTTC. Protein: CAWALGKVAETQYF.

In its sample, this clonotype was seen a few times. V and J are TRBV7-2 and TRBJ2-1; no clear D. V was clipped by 3 bases and J by 5 bases, with 14 bases between them. The CDR3 is 15 residues long. The germline CDR1 and CDR2 sequences are SGHTA and FQGNSA. CDR3 in amino acids: CTSSLTSAPHNEQFF. For the CDR3, the DNA is TGTACCAGCAGCTTGACTTCGGCACCACACAATGAGCAGTTCTTC.

J is TRBJ2-7 and V is TRBV18; D gene unclear. The CDR3 spans 14 residues. V lost 1 base and J 9 bases, leaving 16 bases between the germline ends. Germline V gene sequence: CDR1 KGHSH, CDR2 LQKENI. Here the CDR3 DNA reads TGTGCCAGCTCACCACAGACGGACGCGGCGCGGCAGTACTTC. Encoded protein: CASSPQTDAARQYF.

In its sample, this clonotype was seen many times. The chain couples TRBV10-1 to TRBJ2-3, with 13 bases that match TRBD2. V gave up 9 bases and J gave up 5 bases; unmatched junction bases: 5. The CDR3 runs to 14 residues. The germline V gene encodes CDR1 WNHNN and CDR2 SYGVQD (reference sequence). The CDR3 is CASPTSGRKDTQYF. DNA of the CDR3: TGCGCCAGTCCGACTAGCGGGAGGAAAGATACGCAGTATTTT.

This clonotype has a count of ten or more. The chain links TRBV13 to TRBJ2-3; D call uncertain. This CDR3 is built from 15 residues. Germline V CDR1 and CDR2: PRHDT, FYEKMQ (reference sequence). V lost 3 bases and J 2 bases, leaving 12 bases between the germline ends. The CDR3 DNA follows: TGTGCCAGCAGCTTTTCCGGGCTAAACACAGATACGCAGTATTTT. Its translation: CASSFSGLNTDTQYF.

This clonotype was seen many times. The genes are TRBV7-2 and TRBJ2-7, with 12 bases that match TRBD2. The CDR3 contains 16 residues. After removal of 3 bases from V and 3 bases from J, the junction contained 6 bases not matched to a gene. Per the germline V gene, CDR1 is SGHTA and CDR2 is FQGNSA. The CDR3 sequence: CASSLSSGGGGYEQYF. CDR3 DNA sequence: TGTGCCAGCAGCTTGTCTAGCGGGGGGGGAGGCTACGAGCAGTACTTC. Looking up the rest from reference TRBV7-2 and TRBJ2-7 gives the full variable domain: GAGVSQSPSNKVTEKGKDVELRCDPISGHTALYWYRQSLGQGLEFLIYFQGNSAPDKSGLPSDRFSAERTGGSVSTLTIQRTQQEDSAVYLCASSLSSGGGGYEQYFGPGTRLTVT.

The V call is TRBV15, the J call TRBJ2-7; perhaps TRBD1 as D (6 bases). The CDR3 sequence is 15 residues long. V was clipped by 0 bases and J by 5 bases, with 14 bases between them. Per germline, CDR1 LNHNV and CDR2 YYDKDF (reference sequence). The CDR3 region has the DNA TGTGCCACCAGCAGAGATCCGAGGGGGTCCGACGAGCAGTACTTC. Translation gives CATSRDPRGSDEQYF. The variable domain in full, completed from reference TRBV15 and TRBJ2-7, reads DAMVIQNPRYQVTQFGKPVTLSCSQTLNHNVMYWYQQKSSQAPKLLFHYYDKDFNNEADTPDNFQSRRPNTSFCFLDIRSPGLGDTAMYLCATSRDPRGSDEQYFGPGTRLTVT.

This chain joins TRBV6-2 or TRBV6-3 and TRBJ1-1; 10 nucleotides agree with TRBD1. The CDR3 consists of 14 residues. Germline V gene sequence: CDR1 MNHEY, CDR2 SVGEGT. The J segment lost 10 bases and the V segment lost 6 bases, leaving 11 bases of the junction unmatched. Here the CDR3 DNA reads TGTGCCAGCAGCCGAGCTCCGGGACAGGGGAGAGCTTTCTTT. This encodes CASSRAPGQGRAFF.

At least ten counts were recorded for this clonotype. The rearrangement joins TRBV10-2 to TRBJ1-5; no definite D call. Germline V gene lookup returns CDR1 WSHSY and CDR2 SAAADI. V was trimmed by 7 bases and J by 5 bases, leaving 9 bases between them. The CDR3 is 12 residues long. The CDR3 region is CASKGEDQPQHF. The CDR3 region has the DNA TGCGCCAGCAAAGGAGAGGATCAGCCCCAGCATTTT.

This clonotype was observed at least ten times. Mismatch with germline at one junction end may stem from a read error. J is TRBJ1-5 and V is TRBV7-2, with 7 nucleotides matching TRBD1. From germline, CDR1 is SGHTA and CDR2 FQGNSA. The CDR3 spans 14 residues. DNA for the CDR3: TGTGCCAGCAGTTTAGCACAGGGGAATCAGCCCCAGCATTTT. Protein: CASSLAQGNQPQHF.

This clonotype was found many times. This chain connects TRBV28 to TRBJ2-7; TRBD1 aligns across 9 bases. Germline lookup yields CDR1 MDHEN and CDR2 SYDVKM. The V gene end was trimmed by 6 bases and the J gene end by 5 bases; junction bases not matched to a gene: 11. The CDR3 is 15 residues long. The DNA of the CDR3 is TGTGCCAGCAGCTCGGCCGGGACAGGGACCGACGAGCAGTACTTC. Translation: CASSSAGTGTDEQYF.

The chain recombines TRBV4-1 with TRBJ2-7, with D possibly TRBD2 on 5 matching bases. The germline V gene encodes CDR1 MGHRA and CDR2 YSYEKL. V lost 5 bases to trimming and J lost 5 bases, with 16 bases between them. CDR3 length: 14 residues. The chain's CDR3 is CASSSLVRSHEQYF. CDR3 nucleotides: TGCGCCAGCAGCTCACTAGTGAGGTCCCACGAGCAGTACTTC.

The chain couples TRBV27 to TRBJ2-7; the D is unclear. Germline loops: CDR1 MNHEY, CDR2 SMNVEV (reference sequence). This CDR3 is 13 amino acids long. The V and J ends lost 7 bases and 0 bases respectively, with 10 bases between them. In DNA form, the CDR3 reads TGTGCCAGCATGGCCTTTAACTCCTACGAGCAGTACTTC. Residues: CASMAFNSYEQYF.

This clonotype was found a few times. This chain links TRBV29-1 with TRBJ2-1, with unresolved D. CDR3 length: 12 residues. Looked up from germline, CDR1 is SQVTM and CDR2 is ANQGSEA. Trimming removed 3 bases at V and 3 bases at J, with 6 bases between. This CDR3 reads CSVDSRYNEQFF. In DNA form, the CDR3 reads TGCAGCGTTGATAGTCGCTACAATGAGCAGTTCTTC.

This clonotype was counted at least ten times. V and J are TRBV5-1 and TRBJ1-1; D is ambiguous. The CDR3 length is 16 residues. Germline V lookup: CDR1 SGHRS, CDR2 YFSETQ. V lost 1 base to trimming and J lost 1 base, with 14 bases between them. Here the CDR3 reads CASSLFPAETNTEAFF. The CDR3 nucleotides are TGCGCCAGCAGCTTGTTCCCAGCGGAGACGAACACTGAAGCTTTCTTT.

The chain uses TRBV14 and TRBJ2-2; D remains ambiguous. Trimming left V 1 base short and J 0 bases short, with 6 bases between. This CDR3 region has 15 residues. In germline, CDR1 is SGHDN, CDR2 FVKESK. CDR3 DNA sequence: TGTGCCAGCAGCCAAGCGAGGACGAACACCGGGGAGCTGTTTTTT. Residues: CASSQARTNTGELFF.

This clonotype was recorded many times. The chain joins TRBV29-1 to TRBJ2-4; no definite D call. From germline, CDR1 is SQVTM and CDR2 ANQGSEA. Trimming cost V 1 base and J 6 bases, with 10 bases left between them. This CDR3 has 13 amino acids. The DNA of the CDR3 is TGCAGCGTTGAAGTCGACTCCCTAAACATTCAGTACTTC. This translates into CSVEVDSLNIQYF.